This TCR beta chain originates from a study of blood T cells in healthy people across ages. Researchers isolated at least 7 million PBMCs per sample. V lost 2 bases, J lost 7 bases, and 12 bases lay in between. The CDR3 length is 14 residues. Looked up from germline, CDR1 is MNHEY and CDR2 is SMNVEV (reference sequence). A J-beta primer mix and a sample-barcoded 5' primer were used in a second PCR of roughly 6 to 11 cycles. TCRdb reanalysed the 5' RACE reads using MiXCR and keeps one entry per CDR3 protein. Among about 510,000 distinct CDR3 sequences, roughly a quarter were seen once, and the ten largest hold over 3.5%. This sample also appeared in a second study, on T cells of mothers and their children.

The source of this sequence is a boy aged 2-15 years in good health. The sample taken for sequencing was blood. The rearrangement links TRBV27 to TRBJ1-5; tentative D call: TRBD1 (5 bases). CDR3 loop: CASSLKLGEQPQHF. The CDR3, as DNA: TGTGCCAGCAGTTTAAAGTTAGGGGAACAGCCCCAGCATTTT.